Listed below are T cell receptor beta chains from one sample, sequenced in a study of Graves' ophthalmopathy and Graves' hyperthyroidism. Each CDR3 protein is one row after TCRdb ran MiXCR on the multiplex PCR reads. This table has about 620,000 distinct CDR3 sequences, 22% appearing once. The sequencing sample was made of peripheral blood. The receptors here all came from a young woman with stable Graves' hyperthyroidism. Some clones in this sample may be carry-over from other donors' samples. Both conserved end residues are part of each CDR3. The D gene is left open where the match is weak. Where a row states a size, it is once, few, many or the class of an expanded clone; other rows omit it.

clone_size j_call d_call v_call cdr3_length cdr3_nt cdr3_aa
many TRBJ1-2 NA TRBV6-2/TRBV6-3 13 TGTGCCAGCAGTTCCGTTCGTGGGGATGGCTACACCTTC CASSSVRGDGYTF
NA TRBJ1-2 NA TRBV3-1 14 TGTGCCAGCAGCCAAGGGGGCACTGGCTATGGCTACACCTTC CASSQGGTGYGYTF
NA TRBJ1-2 NA TRBV7-9 13 TGTGCCAGCAGAGGAGACCGCTACTATGGCTACACCTTC CASRGDRYYGYTF
many TRBJ1-1 NA TRBV11-2 16 TGTGCCAGCAGGCACGGCGGGGGGGGCCCGAACACTGAAGCTTTCTTT CASRHGGGGPNTEAFF
NA TRBJ1-1 NA TRBV6-1 15 TGTGCCAGCAGTGAAGCCCTGAGGATGAACACTGAAGCTTTCTTT CASSEALRMNTEAFF
few TRBJ1-6 NA TRBV25-1 19 TGTGCCAGCAGTGAATATGGGGGTCCGGGGGCGCCCAATAATTCACCCCTCCACTTT CASSEYGGPGAPNNSPLHF
many TRBJ1-1 NA TRBV7-3 16 TGTGCCAGCAGCTTAACGCCGGGACGGGGAAACACTGAAGCTTTCTTT CASSLTPGRGNTEAFF
NA TRBJ1-2 NA TRBV11-3 14 TGTGCCAGCAGCCCACCCGGACATAACTATGGCTACACCTTC CASSPPGHNYGYTF
many TRBJ1-2 NA TRBV28 14 TGTGCCAGCAGTTTGTTAGGAGCTAACTATGGCTACACCTTC CASSLLGANYGYTF
few TRBJ2-7 TRBD2 TRBV28 15 TGTGCCAGCAGTTTATTTGGCGGGAGGGGCAACGAGCAGTACTTC CASSLFGGRGNEQYF
many TRBJ2-7 NA TRBV27 15 TGTGCCAGCAGTAATAGCGGTCAAAGCTCCTACGAGCAGTACTTC CASSNSGQSSYEQYF
many TRBJ2-5 TRBD2 TRBV25-1 16 TGTGCCAGCAGTACCCTAGCGGACTGGGGCGCAGAGACCCAGTACTTC CASSTLADWGAETQYF
many TRBJ2-7 TRBD1 TRBV27 14 TGTGCCAGCAGGAGACAGGGGCCTGAAGGCGAGCAGTACTTC CASRRQGPEGEQYF
many TRBJ2-7 TRBD2 TRBV20-1 14 TGCAGTGCTCAAGGCGGGACTAGCGCAAACGAGCAGTACTTC CSAQGGTSANEQYF
NA TRBJ1-1 NA TRBV9 14 TGTGCCAGCAGCCCCCGGATGGGGAACACTGAAGCTTTCTTT CASSPRMGNTEAFF
many TRBJ1-1 TRBD1 TRBV4-1 14 TGCGCCAGCAGAACAGGGGGCGCGAACACTGAAGCTTTCTTT CASRTGGANTEAFF
many TRBJ2-2 NA TRBV2 13 TGTGCCAGCAGTGAAGTGTACACCGGGGAGCTGTTTTTT CASSEVYTGELFF